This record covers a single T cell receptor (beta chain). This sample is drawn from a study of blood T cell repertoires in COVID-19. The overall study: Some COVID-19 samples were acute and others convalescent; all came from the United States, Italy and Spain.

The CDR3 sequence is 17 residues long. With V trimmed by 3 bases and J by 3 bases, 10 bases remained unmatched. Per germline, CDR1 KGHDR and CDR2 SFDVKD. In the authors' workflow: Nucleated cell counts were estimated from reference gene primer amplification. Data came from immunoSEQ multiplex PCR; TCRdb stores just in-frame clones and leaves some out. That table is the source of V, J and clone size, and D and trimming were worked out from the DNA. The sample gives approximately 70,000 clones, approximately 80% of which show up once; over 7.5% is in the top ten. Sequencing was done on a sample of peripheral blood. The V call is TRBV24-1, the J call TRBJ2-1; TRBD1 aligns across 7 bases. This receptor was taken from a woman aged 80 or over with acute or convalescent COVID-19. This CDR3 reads CATSDPGSRGYYNEQFF. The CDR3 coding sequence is TGTGCCACCAGTGATCCCGGTTCCAGGGGGTACTACAATGAGCAGTTCTTC.